This T cell receptor (beta chain) was captured in a study of blood T cell repertoires in COVID-19. How the authors handled the data: Amplification of reference gene primers provided the estimated nucleated cell counts. Some clones are missing from TCRdb's copy, which holds only in-frame ones; the method was immunoSEQ multiplex PCR. V and J calls and clone size are copied from that table; D and trimming were computed from the DNA. This table holds approximately 160,000 clones, about nine tenths found once. The CDR3 has 14 residues. CDR1 is SGHKS and CDR2 is YYEKEE in the germline V gene (reference sequence). With 4 bases clipped from V and 4 bases from J, the junction kept 5 bases outside the gene matches.

The chain recombines TRBV5-5 with TRBJ1-5, with 7 bases identical to TRBD1. Sequencing was done on a sample of peripheral blood. The source is a man in his sixties with active or convalescent COVID-19. CDR3 loop: CASSLGQENQPQHF. The CDR3 DNA reads TGTGCCAGCAGCCTAGGACAGGAAAATCAGCCCCAGCATTTT.